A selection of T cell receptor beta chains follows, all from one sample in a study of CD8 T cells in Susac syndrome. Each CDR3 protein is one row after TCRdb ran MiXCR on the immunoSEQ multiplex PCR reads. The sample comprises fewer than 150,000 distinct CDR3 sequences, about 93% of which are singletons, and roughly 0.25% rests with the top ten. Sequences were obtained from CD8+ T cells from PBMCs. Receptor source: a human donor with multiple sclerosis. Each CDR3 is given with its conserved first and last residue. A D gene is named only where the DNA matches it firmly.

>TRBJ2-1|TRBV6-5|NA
CASVTGNEQFF
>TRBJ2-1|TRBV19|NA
CASSMALAYNEQFF
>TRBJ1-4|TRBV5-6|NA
CASSFDPTDEKLFF
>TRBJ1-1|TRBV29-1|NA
CSVFPTDVTEAFF
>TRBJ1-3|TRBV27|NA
CASAASGGSGNTIYF
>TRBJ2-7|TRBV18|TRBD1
CASSHGPDRGNEQYF
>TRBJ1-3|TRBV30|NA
CAWSGGTYSGNTIYF
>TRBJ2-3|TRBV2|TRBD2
CARGTTDETDTQYF
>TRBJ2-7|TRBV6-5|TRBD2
CASSYGAGGPDEQYF
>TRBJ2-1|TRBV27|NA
CASSLENSLSEVPYNEQFF
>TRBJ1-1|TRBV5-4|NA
CASSLDQGFGTEAFF
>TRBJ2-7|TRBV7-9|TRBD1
CASTVRGQNYEQYF
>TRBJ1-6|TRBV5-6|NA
CASRNLDSPNSPLHF
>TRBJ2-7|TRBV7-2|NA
CASSPAVESYEQYF
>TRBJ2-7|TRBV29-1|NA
CSVGYTGLLYEQYF
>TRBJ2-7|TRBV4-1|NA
CASSYADGYEQYF
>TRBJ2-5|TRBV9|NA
CASSEPLSEETQYF
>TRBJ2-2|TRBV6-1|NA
CATWGLTGELFF
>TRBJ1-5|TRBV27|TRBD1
CASSLSPGQGQPQHF
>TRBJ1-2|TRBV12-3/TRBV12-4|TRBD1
CASSPPGGGYGYTF
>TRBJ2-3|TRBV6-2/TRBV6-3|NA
CASSTSTVTDTQYF
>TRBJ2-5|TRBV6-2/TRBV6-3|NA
CASSYSRLGQETQYF
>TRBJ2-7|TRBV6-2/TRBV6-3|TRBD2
CASSYPDHGLADPYEQYF
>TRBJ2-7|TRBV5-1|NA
CASSVNYGEQYF
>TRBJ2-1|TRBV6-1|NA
CASSDAVDNYNEQFF
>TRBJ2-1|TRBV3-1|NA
CASRGQSLIEQFF
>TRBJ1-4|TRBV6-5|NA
CASNSAGLNEKLFF
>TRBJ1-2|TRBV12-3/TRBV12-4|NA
CASSLERVYVYGYTF
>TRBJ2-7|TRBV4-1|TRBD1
CASSQGQGVSYEQYF
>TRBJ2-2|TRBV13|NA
CASSSIGGTGELFF
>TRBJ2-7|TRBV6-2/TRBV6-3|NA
CASTLWGAYEQYF
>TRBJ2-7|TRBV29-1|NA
CSVGPLGQLYEQYF
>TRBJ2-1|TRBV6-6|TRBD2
CASSDTSGVYNEQFF
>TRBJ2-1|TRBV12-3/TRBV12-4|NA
CASSLVPGTEQFF
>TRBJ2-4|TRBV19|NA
CASSTGGPAGGIQYF
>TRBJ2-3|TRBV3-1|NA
CASSQDWGLFTDTQYF
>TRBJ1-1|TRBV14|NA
CPSSLGTEAFF
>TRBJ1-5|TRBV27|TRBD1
CASSGQGGGQPQHF
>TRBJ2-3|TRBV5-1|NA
CASSRVGTDTQYF
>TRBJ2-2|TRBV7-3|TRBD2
CASSSELSEISSGVNTGELFF
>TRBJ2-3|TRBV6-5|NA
CASSSWHSSTDTQYF
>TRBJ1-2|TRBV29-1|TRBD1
CSVWDRGIYGYTF
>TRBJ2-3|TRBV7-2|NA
CASSLVLAPRTDTQYF
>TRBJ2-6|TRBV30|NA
CAWGVWALGFSHSGANVLTF
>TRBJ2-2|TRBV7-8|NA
CASSSESQLDGGELFF
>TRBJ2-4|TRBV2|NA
CASSAGEAKNIQYF
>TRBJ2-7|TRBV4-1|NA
CASSQVRDYEQYF
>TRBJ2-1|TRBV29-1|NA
CSGLAGQLHLHLQF
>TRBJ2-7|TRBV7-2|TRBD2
CASDPGTIPRSSYEQYF
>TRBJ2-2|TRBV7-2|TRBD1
CASSSGQGSGELFF